The next 30 T cell receptor beta chains were all read from a single sample in a study of PD-1 blockade in classical Hodgkin lymphoma. TCRdb keeps only in-frame clones here, not all; method: immunoSEQ multiplex PCR. The sample consists of about 26,000 clones, around 80% of them appearing once. Every patient relapsed after autologous stem cell transplantation, and brentuximab vedotin exposure varied. The specimen comprised peripheral blood mononuclear cells (PBMCs), sampled before the second cycle of nivolumab. These receptors originate from a human donor with classical Hodgkin lymphoma.

This clone was found once. The CDR3 sequence: CASSRREGNTEAFF. The CDR3, as DNA: TGTGCCAGCAGCCGCCGCGAGGGAAACACTGAAGCTTTCTTT. This chain connects TRBV4-2 to TRBJ1-1; D is unresolved. CDR1 and CDR2 (germline): LGHNA, YNFKEQ. V dropped 4 bases and J dropped 2 bases, with 11 bases sitting between them. This CDR3 contains 14 residues.

In this sample, this clone turned up once. The chain links TRBV7-3 to TRBJ1-3; D unclear. V was trimmed by 4 bases and J by 6 bases, leaving 4 bases between them. CDR1 is SGHTA and CDR2 is FQGTGA in the germline V gene. The CDR3 length is 11 residues. DNA of the CDR3: TGTGCCAGCAGCTGCCCAAACACCATATATTTT. This encodes CASSCPNTIYF.

The gene calls are TRBV30 and TRBJ1-1, with D unclear. The V end lost 6 bases, the J end lost 1 base, and 6 bases lay between the germline ends. Germline V lookup: CDR1 GTSNPN, CDR2 SVGIG (reference sequence). The CDR3 runs to 11 residues. This CDR3 reads CACGRNTEAFF. Written as DNA, the CDR3 is TGTGCCTGTGGTCGGAACACTGAAGCTTTCTTT.

This clone ranks as medium-sized. This chain links TRBV10-2 with TRBJ1-1; TRBD1 might be the D (5 bases). The CDR3 has 16 residues. V was pared by 0 bases and J by 1 base, with 12 bases between. Germline V CDR1 and CDR2: WSHSY, SAAADI. The CDR3: CASSESGGRANTEAFF. DNA of the CDR3: TGCGCCAGCAGTGAGTCGGGGGGACGGGCGAACACTGAAGCTTTCTTT.

This clone has only one observation. This sequence joins TRBV4-2 and TRBJ2-5; 7 bases line up with TRBD1. The junction had 19 bases not matched to a gene; V was cut back by 4 bases and J by 5 bases. Germline CDR1 and CDR2: LGHNA and YNFKEQ. This CDR3 contains 18 residues. CDR3 nucleotides: TGTGCCAGCAGCCCGTCCTCGCAAATAGACAGGGTGTATGAGACCCAGTACTTC. Its translation: CASSPSSQIDRVYETQYF.

V usage is TRBV5-8 and J usage is TRBJ1-2; 10 bases fit TRBD1. The CDR3 runs to 16 residues. Trimming at V came to 4 bases and at J to 5 bases, leaving 11 bases not matched to a gene. The germline gives CDR1 SGHTS, CDR2 YDEGEE. CDR3 loop: CASSPTRQGARYGYTF. CDR3 coding DNA: TGTGCCAGCAGCCCTACTAGACAGGGGGCGAGGTATGGCTACACCTTC.

The chain recombines TRBV4-3 with TRBJ1-1; D is possibly TRBD1 (6 bases). Trimming took 0 bases from V and 5 from J, leaving 13 bases between them. The CDR3 loop spans 15 amino acids. Germline CDR1 reads LGHNA; CDR2 reads YSLEER. The CDR3 here is CASSQESQGRTEAFF. As DNA, the CDR3 is TGCGCCAGCAGCCAAGAGTCTCAGGGGAGAACTGAAGCTTTCTTT.

The chain joins TRBV19 to TRBJ1-1; D is possibly TRBD1 (6 bases). CDR3 size: 15 residues. The V and J ends lost 5 bases and 1 base respectively, with 14 bases between them. The germline CDR1 and CDR2 sequences are LNHDA and SQIVND (reference sequence). Written as DNA, the CDR3 is TGTGCCAGTAGTCTCGCCTTGACAGGGAACACTGAAGCTTTCTTT. Its translation is CASSLALTGNTEAFF.

This clone was found once. The V and J genes are TRBV28 and TRBJ1-5; TRBD1 aligns across 9 bases. Germline V CDR1 and CDR2: MDHEN, SYDVKM. The V segment lost 6 bases and the J segment 3 bases; nucleotides outside the gene matches: 12. This CDR3 has 17 amino acids. The CDR3 DNA follows: TGTGCCAGCAGACGGACAGGGGTCGAGGGGGACAATCAGCCCCAGCATTTT. Translated, it gives CASRRTGVEGDNQPQHF.

With respect to this clone: The junction and the germline gene differ at one end; a read error may be behind it. For the CDR3, the DNA is TGTGCTAGCAGCTTAACCCTCGACCTTTACAATGAGCAGTTCTTC. This translates into CASSLTLDLYNEQFF. The V call is TRBV7-7, the J call TRBJ2-1; D is undetermined. The V gene's germline CDR1 is SSHAT and CDR2 FNYEAQ (reference sequence). CDR3 length equals 15 residues.

This clone came up once. The chain has TRBV6-4 and TRBJ1-1; 8 bases agree with TRBD1. J lost 11 bases, V lost 2 bases, and 10 bases had no gene match. Per germline, CDR1 MRHNA and CDR2 SNTAGT. The CDR3 spans 14 residues. DNA for the CDR3: TGTGCCAGCAGTGACCCCCTTACAGGGGGATCGGCTTTCTTT. The encoded protein is CASSDPLTGGSAFF.

The V call is TRBV19, the J call TRBJ1-2; D not certain. The CDR3 is 12 residues long. Trimming left V 10 bases short and J 3 bases short, with 12 bases between. Germline V gene lookup returns CDR1 LNHDA and CDR2 SQIVND (reference sequence). The CDR3 sequence: CATKDGHYGYTF. The CDR3 nucleotides read TGTGCCACGAAAGACGGACACTATGGCTACACCTTC. Variable domain in full (rest from reference TRBV19 and TRBJ1-2): DGGITQSPKYLFRKEGQNVTLSCEQNLNHDAMYWYRQDPGQGLRLIYYSQIVNDFQKGDIAEGYSVSREKKESFPLTVTSAQKNPTAFYLCATKDGHYGYTFGSGTRLTVV.

This rearrangement joins TRBV6-6 to TRBJ2-7, with TRBD2 as a possible D gene (5 bases). The ends were cut back, 7 bases at V and 4 bases at J, with 17 bases in the middle. CDR3 length: 14 amino acids. CDR1 MNHNY and CDR2 SVGAGI come from the germline V gene (reference sequence). The CDR3 DNA reads as TGTGCCAGCACCCTAAAAAGAGGGCTGTACGAGCAGTACTTC. It yields the protein CASTLKRGLYEQYF.

This clone was observed a single time. The J gene is TRBJ2-3, the V gene TRBV19, with D unclear. Germline V gene data show CDR1 as LNHDA and CDR2 as SQIVND (reference sequence). V was shortened by 7 bases and J by 0 bases, with 14 bases between the two germline ends. The CDR3 spans 15 residues. The CDR3 DNA is TGTGCCAGTACCGTGGACGGGTTAAGCACAGATACGCAGTATTTT. It translates to CASTVDGLSTDTQYF.

The chain has TRBV5-5 and TRBJ1-4; 9 bases line up with TRBD1. This CDR3 has 14 residues. The germline V gene encodes CDR1 SGHKS and CDR2 YYEKEE (reference sequence). V lost 2 bases and J lost 11; bases outside the gene matches: 7. In DNA form, the CDR3 reads TGTGCCAGCAGCTTCCGGGACAGGGAGGGGAAACTGTTTTTT. This codes for CASSFRDREGKLFF.

V gene TRBV15 combines with J gene TRBJ1-6; D gene uncertain. Germline V gene sequence: CDR1 LNHNV, CDR2 YYDKDF (reference sequence). The V and J ends lost 8 bases and 4 bases respectively, with 9 bases between them. The CDR3 runs to 13 residues. In nucleotides, the CDR3 is TGTGCCACCGCAGACACATATAATTCACCCCTCCACTTT. Its translation: CATADTYNSPLHF.

V is TRBV28 and J is TRBJ1-1; 7 nucleotides line up with TRBD1. Germline lookup yields CDR1 MDHEN and CDR2 SYDVKM. V lost 5 bases to trimming and J lost 10 bases; unmatched junction nucleotides: 7. The CDR3 spans 12 residues. The CDR3 is CASSTTGVGAFF. CDR3 DNA sequence: TGTGCCAGCAGTACTACAGGGGTTGGAGCTTTCTTT.

The chain has TRBV5-5 and TRBJ1-2; tentative D call: TRBD1 (5 bases). CDR1 is SGHKS, CDR2 YYEKEE, per germline (reference sequence). The ends were cut back, 4 bases at V and 8 bases at J, with 18 bases in the middle. The CDR3 loop spans 14 amino acids. The CDR3 sequence: CASSRAEGLIGYTF. The CDR3 DNA follows: TGTGCCAGCAGCCGTGCGGAGGGGTTAATCGGCTACACCTTC.

This chain links TRBV20-1 with TRBJ2-1, with D perhaps TRBD2 (5 bases). The CDR3 totals 10 residues. Germline-derived CDR1 and CDR2 are DFQATT and SNEGSKA (reference sequence). The CDR3 here is CSAGVNEQFF. CDR3 bases: TGCAGCGCCGGGGTAAATGAGCAGTTCTTC.

The V call is TRBV6-5, the J call TRBJ2-6; perhaps D is TRBD1 or TRBD2 (5 bases each). CDR3 size: 15 residues. The germline V and J ends were trimmed by 3 bases and 2 bases, with 8 bases remaining between them. The germline V gene has CDR1 MNHEY and CDR2 SVGAGI. The CDR3 DNA reads TGTGCCAGCAGTTATAGAGGGGCTGGGGCCAACGTCCTGACTTTC. It translates to CASSYRGAGANVLTF.

This clone came up a few times. V usage is TRBV6-1 and J usage is TRBJ2-5; 11 bases align to TRBD2. In germline, CDR1 is MNHNS, CDR2 SASEGT. With V trimmed by 2 bases and J by 1 base, 0 bases remained unmatched. CDR3 length: 15 amino acids. In nucleotides, the CDR3 is TGTGCCAGCAGTGAACTAGCGGGGGGCCAAGAGACCCAGTACTTC. Translating it yields CASSELAGGQETQYF.

Only a few counts were recorded for this clone. V gene TRBV29-1 combines with J gene TRBJ1-2; TRBD1 matches at 7 bases. The CDR3 is 14 amino acids. J was trimmed by 4 bases and V by 3 bases; bases with no gene match: 8. Germline V CDR1 and CDR2: SQVTM, ANQGSEA. In DNA, the CDR3 is TGCAGCGTTGACGAGGGGGCCAGATCCTATGGCTACACCTTC. As protein: CSVDEGARSYGYTF.

This rearrangement joins TRBV5-5 to TRBJ2-5, with 7 bases identical to TRBD2. CDR3 length: 11 amino acids. The V gene's germline CDR1 is SGHKS and CDR2 YYEKEE (reference sequence). V trimming: 3 bases; J trimming: 13 bases; junction bases outside the gene matches: 6. The DNA for the CDR3 is TGTGCCAGCAGCTCTAACAGGACTAGGTACTTC. This gives the protein CASSSNRTRYF.

V gene TRBV30 combines with J gene TRBJ1-3, with 9 bases lining up with TRBD1. This CDR3 is 14 amino acids long. CDR1 is GTSNPN, CDR2 SVGIG, per germline (reference sequence). The ends lost 1 base at V and 4 bases at J; junction bases unmatched: 2. This CDR3 is CAWSGGTGGNTIYF. CDR3 bases: TGTGCCTGGAGTGGAGGGACAGGGGGAAACACCATATATTTT.

This clone was counted between two and nine times. Other DNA sequences in this specimen translate into the identical CDR3. The gene calls are TRBV29-1 and TRBJ1-1, with 8 nucleotides matching TRBD1. This CDR3 comprises 12 residues. Germline CDR1 reads SQVTM; CDR2 reads ANQGSEA. V was clipped by 6 bases and J by 1 base; unmatched bases: 1. CDR3 in DNA: TGCAGCGTAGGACAGGGGAACACTGAAGCTTTCTTT. Protein sequence: CSVGQGNTEAFF. The whole variable domain, filled in from reference TRBV29-1 and TRBJ1-1, reads SAVISQKPSRDICQRGTSLTIQCQVDSQVTMMFWYRQQPGQSLTLIATANQGSEATYESGFVIDKFPISRPNLTFSTLTVSNMSPEDSSIYLCSVGQGNTEAFFGQGTRLTVV.

V and J are TRBV6-6 and TRBJ1-6, with 7 bases that match TRBD1. Germline lookup yields CDR1 MNHNY and CDR2 SVGAGI (reference sequence). This CDR3 contains 13 residues. The J segment lost 9 bases and the V segment lost 6 bases, leaving 5 bases of the junction unmatched. CDR3: CASSWDRPSPLHF. In nucleotides, the CDR3 is TGTGCCAGCAGCTGGGACAGACCTTCACCCCTCCACTTT.

The chain links TRBV11-2 to TRBJ2-1; 8 bases agree with TRBD2. The J segment lost 10 bases and the V segment lost 5 bases, leaving 13 bases of the junction unmatched. The CDR3 extends over 15 amino acids. Per germline, CDR1 SGHAT and CDR2 FQNNGV. For the CDR3, the DNA is TGTGCCAGCAGCCGGCCGGGGGCGGGGGGTTCCGAGCAGTTCTTC. It translates to CASSRPGAGGSEQFF.

The gene calls are TRBV11-2 and TRBJ1-2; 11 bases match TRBD1. After removal of 5 bases from V and 4 bases from J, the junction contained 9 bases not matched to a gene. Germline V CDR1 and CDR2: SGHAT, FQNNGV. CDR3 length: 16 residues. The CDR3 bases are TGTGCCAGCAGCCCCCGCCGGGACAGGGGGGGCTATGGCTACACCTTC. This translates into CASSPRRDRGGYGYTF.

This clone was counted between two and nine times. The rearrangement links TRBV10-3 to TRBJ2-7, with D perhaps matching TRBD1 (5 bases). Germline V lookup: CDR1 ENHRY, CDR2 SYGVKD. V was pared by 6 bases and J by 1 base, with 10 bases between. This CDR3 is 13 amino acids long. The CDR3 sequence: CAISLTESYEQYF. DNA of the CDR3: TGTGCCATCAGCCTGACAGAATCCTACGAGCAGTACTTC.

The rearrangement joins TRBV5-6 to TRBJ1-2; unclear D gene. The V gene lost 7 bases and the J gene lost 2 bases, with 18 bases spanning the gap. Germline values: CDR1 SGHDT, CDR2 YYEEEE. CDR3 length: 15 residues. CDR3 coding DNA: TGTGCCAGCCTCGTCCGGGCGACTAAAAACTATGGCTACACCTTC. Protein product: CASLVRATKNYGYTF.